These 32 T cell receptor beta chains originate from one sample sequenced in a study of Graves' ophthalmopathy and Graves' hyperthyroidism. For repertoire sequencing, the TCR beta CDR3 regions were amplified from RNA transcripts. An initial RT-PCR round employing HTBI primers preceded a second-round multiplex PCR. TCRdb ran MiXCR on the multiplex PCR reads and lists one entry per CDR3 protein. The sample holds 620,000 or so distinct CDR3 sequences; roughly 20% are singletons and the top ten take approximately 7%. Material: peripheral blood. The origin of the receptors is a woman aged 18-29 years with stable Graves' hyperthyroidism. Some clones in this sample may be carry-over from other donors' samples.

This clonotype has ten or more counts. V usage is TRBV18 and J usage is TRBJ1-1; D may be TRBD1 (5 bases). The CDR3 is made up of 15 amino acids. Per the germline V gene, CDR1 is KGHSH and CDR2 is LQKENI. V was pared by 1 base and J by 5 bases, with 14 bases between. CDR3 DNA sequence: TGTGCCAGCTCACCACAGGGGAAATTGGGGACTGAAGCTTTCTTT. Translation: CASSPQGKLGTEAFF.

The chain combines TRBV30 with TRBJ1-2; 7 positions match TRBD1. The V segment lost 1 base and the J segment 4 bases; nucleotides outside the gene matches: 3. This CDR3 is 13 amino acids long. Germline V gene data show CDR1 as GTSNPN and CDR2 as SVGIG (reference sequence). CDR3 sequence reads: CAWSGGQLYGYTF. As DNA, the CDR3 is TGTGCCTGGAGTGGGGGACAGCTCTATGGCTACACCTTC.

This clonotype was counted between two and nine times. The chain links TRBV28 to TRBJ1-2; D may be TRBD1 (5 bases). CDR1 and CDR2 (germline): MDHEN, SYDVKM. V lost 5 bases and J 5 bases, leaving 15 bases between the germline ends. The CDR3 loop spans 14 amino acids. DNA for the CDR3: TGTGCCAGCAGTCCTCCGGGACGCTATTATGGCTACACCTTC. Amino acids: CASSPPGRYYGYTF.

This rearrangement joins TRBV28 to TRBJ1-2; the D is unclear. V lost 0 bases and J 3 bases, leaving 11 bases between the germline ends. Germline CDR1 is MDHEN and CDR2 is SYDVKM. This CDR3 has 15 residues. This CDR3 is CASSLWSGPDYGYTF. CDR3 nucleotides: TGTGCCAGCAGTTTATGGTCAGGCCCCGACTATGGCTACACCTTC.

Only a few counts were recorded for this clonotype. The rearrangement links TRBV12-3 or TRBV12-4 to TRBJ2-5; 8 nucleotides align to TRBD2. V was pared by 5 bases and J by 5 bases, with 16 bases of the junction left unmatched. The CDR3 runs 17 residues. CDR3 protein: CASSVRGTAGGGETQYF. The CDR3 coding sequence is TGTGCCAGCAGTGTTCGGGGCACCGCGGGGGGCGGCGAGACCCAGTACTTC.

The sample holds many counts of this clonotype. CDR3 sequence (DNA): TGTGCCAGCACTTATTCCAGGGGGGGATACGAGCAGTACTTC. Protein product: CASTYSRGGYEQYF. The genes are TRBV6-5 and TRBJ2-7; D is possibly TRBD1 or TRBD2 (7 bases each). The CDR3 has 14 residues. Germline CDR1 and CDR2: MNHEY and SVGAGI. The V and J ends lost 7 bases and 4 bases respectively, with 17 bases between them.

This clonotype was seen many times. The genes are TRBV5-1 and TRBJ2-7; D gene uncertain. Germline V lookup: CDR1 SGHRS, CDR2 YFSETQ. The length of the CDR3 is 13 residues. V shed 3 bases and J shed 3 bases, with 10 bases lying between them. The CDR3 nucleotides are TGCGCCAGCAGCTCCGGAAACGACTACGAGCAGTACTTC. It specifies CASSSGNDYEQYF.

This clonotype was detected only a few times. This may arise from a read error, as a much more abundant clone is one base away. The rearrangement joins TRBV6-1 to TRBJ1-6; TRBD1 might be the D (5 bases). Germline assignment: CDR1 MNHNS and CDR2 SASEGT. This CDR3 has 14 amino acids. CDR3 sequence: CASSEQGGNSHLHF. CDR3 nucleotides: TGTGCCAGCAGTGAGCAGGGAGGGAATTCACACCTCCACTTT.

This sequence joins TRBV27 and TRBJ2-7; the match to TRBD2 covers 13 bases. This CDR3 region has 15 residues. Germline CDR1 and CDR2: MNHEY and SMNVEV (reference sequence). V was clipped by 2 bases and J by 5 bases; unmatched bases: 3. CDR3 amino acids: CASSLGTSGTHEQYF. CDR3 nucleotides: TGTGCCAGCAGTTTAGGGACTAGCGGGACCCACGAGCAGTACTTC.

The gene calls are TRBV6-5 and TRBJ2-5; the D call may be TRBD1 or TRBD2 (5 bases each). Trimming took 3 bases from V and 5 from J, leaving 16 bases between them. The length of the CDR3 is 15 residues. CDR1 is MNHEY and CDR2 is SVGAGI in the germline V gene. Here the CDR3 reads CASSYGLPEGETQYF. The CDR3 coding sequence is TGTGCCAGCAGTTATGGACTCCCCGAGGGGGAGACCCAGTACTTC.

This clonotype was counted between two and nine times. The chain recombines TRBV7-9 with TRBJ1-1; D not resolved. CDR1 is SEHNR, CDR2 FQNEAQ, per germline (reference sequence). This CDR3 contains 15 residues. Trimming cost V 1 base and J 4 bases, with 13 bases left between them. In DNA form, the CDR3 reads TGTGCCAGCAGCTTAGGTCCCGAGGGAAGCACTGAAGCTTTCTTT. Its protein product is CASSLGPEGSTEAFF.

This clonotype has ten or more counts. V and J are TRBV27 and TRBJ1-1; tentative D call: TRBD1 (5 bases). V was shortened by 5 bases and J by 1 base, with 23 bases between the two germline ends. This CDR3 has 18 amino acids. Germline V gene sequence: CDR1 MNHEY, CDR2 SMNVEV (reference sequence). CDR3 nucleotide sequence: TGTGCCAGCAGTCTAAGCCCGAGGGACGCACAAGGGAACACTGAAGCTTTCTTT. Translation gives CASSLSPRDAQGNTEAFF.

This clonotype showed up many times. The rearrangement joins TRBV4-2 to TRBJ2-2, with D possibly TRBD2 on 6 matching bases. Trimming pared 0 bases from V and 7 bases from J, leaving 12 bases between. The CDR3 is 15 amino acids. Germline V gene lookup returns CDR1 LGHNA and CDR2 YNFKEQ. Written as DNA, the CDR3 is TGTGCCAGCAGCCAAGAACGGGACTTCATCGGGGAGCTGTTTTTT. Translating gives CASSQERDFIGELFF.

V gene TRBV6-2 or TRBV6-3 combines with J gene TRBJ2-7, with no clear D. The CDR3 runs to 12 residues. The germline V gene encodes CDR1 MNHEY and CDR2 SVGEGT. The ends were cut back, 6 bases at V and 2 bases at J, with 8 bases in the middle. The CDR3 reads CASSEYPYEQYF. The CDR3 DNA reads as TGTGCCAGCAGCGAATATCCCTACGAGCAGTACTTC.

This clonotype was picked up many times. V and J are TRBV11-2 and TRBJ1-1; D is ambiguous. V lost 0 bases and J 9 bases, leaving 8 bases between the germline ends. The CDR3 is made up of 12 amino acids. The germline gives CDR1 SGHAT, CDR2 FQNNGV. CDR3 DNA sequence: TGTGCCAGCAGCTTAGACCCCATCAAAGCTTTCTTT. This gives the protein CASSLDPIKAFF.

The J gene is TRBJ1-3, the V gene TRBV28; 8 positions agree with TRBD1. The junction had 4 bases not matched to a gene; V was cut back by 2 bases and J by 4 bases. This CDR3 region has 15 residues. CDR1 MDHEN and CDR2 SYDVKM come from the germline V gene. The CDR3: CASSLRGTGGNTIYF. DNA for the CDR3: TGTGCCAGCAGTTTACGGGGGACAGGAGGAAACACCATATATTTT. Complete variable domain (other parts from reference TRBV28 and TRBJ1-3): DVKVTQSSRYLVKRTGEKVFLECVQDMDHENMFWYRQDPGLGLRLIYFSYDVKMKEKGDIPEGYSVSREKKERFSLILESASTNQTSMYLCASSLRGTGGNTIYFGEGSWLTVV.

This clonotype was seen at least ten times. This chain uses TRBV6-1 with TRBJ1-6, with D unresolved. Per the germline V gene, CDR1 is MNHNS and CDR2 is SASEGT. With 7 bases removed from V and 9 bases from J, the gap between germline ends came to 19 bases. This CDR3 contains 15 residues. CDR3 DNA: TGTGCCAGCACCCTTAGCAGGCAACACGGTTCACCCCTCCACTTT. This translates into CASTLSRQHGSPLHF.

This clonotype occurred many times. The chain joins TRBV6-5 to TRBJ1-3; 7 bases match TRBD1. This CDR3 is built from 14 residues. The V gene's germline CDR1 is MNHEY and CDR2 SVGAGI. After removal of 4 bases from V and 2 bases from J, the junction contained 2 bases not matched to a gene. The CDR3 loop reads CASSSGTAGNTIYF. Written as DNA, the CDR3 is TGTGCCAGCAGTTCGGGGACAGCTGGAAACACCATATATTTT.

This clonotype was recorded many times. The V and J genes are TRBV10-3 and TRBJ2-7; possibly TRBD2 for D (6 bases). The V and J ends lost 11 bases and 1 base respectively, with 12 bases between them. The CDR3 sequence is 12 residues long. The germline V gene encodes CDR1 ENHRY and CDR2 SYGVKD. The CDR3 sequence is CAVGTPSYEQYF. The CDR3 region has the DNA TGTGCCGTCGGGACTCCGTCCTACGAGCAGTACTTC.

Comment on this clonotype: Since a much larger clone is just one base distant, this may be a read error. The chain recombines TRBV28 with TRBJ1-2; no clear D. The CDR3 covers 11 residues. From germline, CDR1 is MDHEN and CDR2 SYDVKM. V was pared by 6 bases and J by 3 bases, with 5 bases between. As DNA, the CDR3 is TGTGCCAGCAGGGCTCACTATGGCTACACCTTC. This sequence encodes CASRAHYGYTF.

This clonotype was counted only a few times. The chain uses TRBV29-1 and TRBJ1-5, with D possibly TRBD1 on 5 matching bases. This CDR3 has 13 amino acids. Germline V CDR1 and CDR2: SQVTM, ANQGSEA. V shed 6 bases and J shed 5 bases, with 14 bases lying between them. CDR3 loop: CSVGGGRYQPQHF. CDR3 nucleotide sequence: TGCAGCGTGGGGGGTGGTCGGTATCAGCCCCAGCATTTT.

This clonotype has at least ten counts. V gene TRBV9 combines with J gene TRBJ2-5; D uncertain. The germline V gene has CDR1 SGDLS and CDR2 YYNGEE. This CDR3 spans 12 amino acids. V shed 3 bases and J shed 2 bases, with 5 bases lying between them. CDR3 in amino acids: CASSDSQETQYF. The CDR3 bases are TGTGCCAGCAGCGATTCACAAGAGACCCAGTACTTC.

This clonotype was detected ten times or more. The V and J genes are TRBV20-1 and TRBJ2-7; perhaps TRBD1 as D (6 bases). V lost 0 bases and J lost 3, with 12 bases in between. The length of the CDR3 is 14 residues. Per germline, CDR1 DFQATT and CDR2 SNEGSKA (reference sequence). The CDR3 DNA sequence: TGCAGTGCTAGAGACAGGGAAGGGGGCTACGAGCAGTACTTC. This codes for CSARDREGGYEQYF.

The J gene is TRBJ2-5, the V gene TRBV28, with TRBD2 identical over 10 bases. Per the germline V gene, CDR1 is MDHEN and CDR2 is SYDVKM. The trim removed 5 bases at V and 2 bases at J, leaving 8 bases unmatched. CDR3 size: 16 residues. The CDR3 loop reads CASSPIGLAEQETQYF. The CDR3, as DNA: TGTGCCAGCAGTCCAATAGGACTAGCGGAGCAAGAGACCCAGTACTTC.

The CDR3 region has the DNA TGTGCCAGCATTAAGGGCAGATCAGCCGCCACTAATCAGCCCCAGCATTTT. Its protein is CASIKGRSAATNQPQHF. The V gene is TRBV28, the J gene TRBJ1-5; D call uncertain. The germline V gene encodes CDR1 MDHEN and CDR2 SYDVKM. V lost 7 bases to trimming and J lost 4 bases, with 23 bases between them. CDR3 length: 17 amino acids. The full variable domain, its missing parts supplied by reference TRBV28 and TRBJ1-5, is DVKVTQSSRYLVKRTGEKVFLECVQDMDHENMFWYRQDPGLGLRLIYFSYDVKMKEKGDIPEGYSVSREKKERFSLILESASTNQTSMYLCASIKGRSAATNQPQHFGDGTRLSIL.

This clonotype was counted at least ten times. The rearrangement joins TRBV6-1 to TRBJ2-5, with 8 bases fitting TRBD2. Germline assignment: CDR1 MNHNS and CDR2 SASEGT. Trimming removed 6 bases from V and 5 bases from J; junction bases left unmatched: 8. This CDR3 has 14 residues. The CDR3 DNA reads as TGTGCCAGCAGCTCGGGTCAGCGGGGGGAGACCCAGTACTTC. The encoded protein is CASSSGQRGETQYF.

This chain connects TRBV11-2 to TRBJ2-5; 8 nucleotides match TRBD2. Unmatched junction bases numbered 7, after V lost 0 bases and J lost 7 bases. CDR3 size: 15 residues. Germline CDR1 SGHAT, CDR2 FQNNGV. The CDR3 loop reads CASSLEGTREGTQYF. CDR3 nucleotides: TGTGCCAGCAGCTTAGAAGGGACTAGGGAAGGGACCCAGTACTTC. Full variable domain (outside the CDR3, taken from reference TRBV11-2 and TRBJ2-5): EAGVAQSPRYKIIEKRQSVAFWCNPISGHATLYWYQQILGQGPKLLIQFQNNGVVDDSQLPKDRFSAERLKGVDSTLKIQPAKLEDSAVYLCASSLEGTREGTQYFGPGTRLLVL.

In this sample, this clonotype turned up many times. The rearrangement links TRBV24-1 to TRBJ1-5, with D possibly matching TRBD1 (5 bases). Germline V gives CDR1 KGHDR, CDR2 SFDVKD. The CDR3 sequence is 14 residues long. V shed 4 bases and J shed 5 bases, with 11 bases lying between them. The CDR3, as DNA: TGTGCCACCAGTGACCCGAGGGGTGATCAGCCCCAGCATTTT. Translating gives CATSDPRGDQPQHF.

The chain joins TRBV20-1 to TRBJ2-7; 11 positions match TRBD1. The CDR3 has 13 amino acids. Trimming removed 0 bases from V and 6 bases from J; junction bases left unmatched: 1. Germline lookup yields CDR1 DFQATT and CDR2 SNEGSKA (reference sequence). The CDR3 reads CSAREDRGREQYF. For the CDR3, the DNA is TGCAGTGCTAGAGAGGACAGGGGGCGCGAGCAGTACTTC.

This clonotype was counted many times. This sequence joins TRBV6-5 and TRBJ1-1, with TRBD1 as a possible D gene (5 bases). Germline lookup yields CDR1 MNHEY and CDR2 SVGAGI. The germline V and J ends were trimmed by 0 bases and 8 bases, with 7 bases remaining between them. This CDR3 has 12 residues. The CDR3 sequence: CASSYSGGEAFF. CDR3 DNA: TGTGCCAGCAGTTACTCGGGGGGGGAAGCTTTCTTT.

In this sample, this clonotype turned up many times. The V call is TRBV29-1, the J call TRBJ1-2, with D uncertain. The germline V gene has CDR1 SQVTM and CDR2 ANQGSEA. V lost 0 bases to trimming and J lost 14 bases, with 13 bases between them. This CDR3 comprises 11 residues. The CDR3, as DNA: TGCAGCGTTGAAGATCGGGAGGGTGCAACCTTC. This gives the protein CSVEDREGATF.

As to this clonotype: The CDR3 carries no conserved terminal phenylalanine or tryptophan, so it likely arises from a read error. The chain joins TRBV28 to TRBJ2-3; perhaps TRBD2 as D (6 bases). The germline V gene has CDR1 MDHEN and CDR2 SYDVKM. The CDR3 consists of 16 residues. CDR3 loop: CASSPSASDPPDTQYC. DNA of the CDR3: TGCGCCAGCAGTCCCTCGGCTAGCGACCCGCCGGATACGCAGTATTGT.